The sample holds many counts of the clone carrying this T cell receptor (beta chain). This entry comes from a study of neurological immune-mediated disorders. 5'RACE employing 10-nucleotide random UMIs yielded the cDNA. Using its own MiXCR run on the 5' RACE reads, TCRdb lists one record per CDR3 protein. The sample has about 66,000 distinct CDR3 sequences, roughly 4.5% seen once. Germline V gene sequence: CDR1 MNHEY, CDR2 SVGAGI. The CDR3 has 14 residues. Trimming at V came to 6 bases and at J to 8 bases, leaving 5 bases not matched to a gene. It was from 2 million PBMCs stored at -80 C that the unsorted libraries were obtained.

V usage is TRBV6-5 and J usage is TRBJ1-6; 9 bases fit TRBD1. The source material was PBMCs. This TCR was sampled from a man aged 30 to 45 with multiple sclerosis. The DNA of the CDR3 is TGTGCCAGCAGCCAGGGACAGGGATATTCACCCCTCCACTTT. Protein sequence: CASSQGQGYSPLHF.